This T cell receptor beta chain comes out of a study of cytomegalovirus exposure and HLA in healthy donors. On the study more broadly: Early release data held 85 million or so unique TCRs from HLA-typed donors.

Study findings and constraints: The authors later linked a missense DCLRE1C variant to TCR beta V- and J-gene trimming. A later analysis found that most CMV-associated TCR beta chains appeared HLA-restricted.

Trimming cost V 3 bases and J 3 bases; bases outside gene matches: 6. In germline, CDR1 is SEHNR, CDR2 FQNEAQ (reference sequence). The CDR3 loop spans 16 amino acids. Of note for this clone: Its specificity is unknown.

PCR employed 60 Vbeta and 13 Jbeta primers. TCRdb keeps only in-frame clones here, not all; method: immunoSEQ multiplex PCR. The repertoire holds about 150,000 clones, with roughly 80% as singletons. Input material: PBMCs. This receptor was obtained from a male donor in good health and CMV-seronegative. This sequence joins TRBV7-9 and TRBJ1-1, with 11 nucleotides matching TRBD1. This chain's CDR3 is CASSFGQGAGHTEAFF. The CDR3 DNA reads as TGTGCCAGCAGCTTTGGACAGGGGGCAGGTCACACTGAAGCTTTCTTT.